The 30 T cell receptor beta chains listed next were all sequenced from one sample in a study of control samples from healthy donors and cancer patients. Here immunoSEQ multiplex PCR was the method, and the copy in TCRdb shows in-frame clones only, minus some. The data hold some 77,000 clones, with roughly 89% observed a single time. Material for sequencing was blood. The source is a woman aged 55-70 years in good health.

This rearrangement joins TRBV6-6 to TRBJ1-1; unclear D gene. Trimming removed 6 bases from V and 7 bases from J, with 12 bases in between. The CDR3 totals 12 residues. CDR1 is MNHNY and CDR2 is SVGAGI in the germline V gene (reference sequence). CDR3 coding DNA: TGTGCCAGCAGACCGGCCGGAGGTGAAGCTTTCTTT. Protein product: CASRPAGGEAFF.

This chain links TRBV23-1 with TRBJ2-2, with D uncertain. TRBV23-1 is annotated as an ORF whose role is uncertain. Trimming removed 4 bases from V and 0 bases from J, with 12 bases in between. The CDR3 is made up of 16 amino acids. The DNA of the CDR3 is TGCGCCAGCAGTCCCCCGAGGACCTCGAACACCGGGGAGCTGTTTTTT. Translating gives CASSPPRTSNTGELFF.

A single count supports this clone. This chain joins TRBV27 and TRBJ1-5; TRBD1 matches 11 bases. Trimming cost V 3 bases and J 6 bases; bases outside gene matches: 7. Germline CDR1 is MNHEY and CDR2 is SMNVEV (reference sequence). This CDR3 comprises 16 residues. CDR3: CASSFIGQGAAQPQHF. For the CDR3, the DNA is TGTGCCAGCAGTTTTATTGGACAGGGGGCAGCTCAGCCCCAGCATTTT.

The rearrangement uses TRBV15 and TRBJ1-1; no reliable D call. Between the trimmed V and J ends, which lost 0 bases and 2 bases, there was a span of 16 bases. This CDR3 spans 17 amino acids. CDR1 is LNHNV, CDR2 YYDKDF, per germline (reference sequence). This chain's CDR3 is CATSRDSGSGFNTEAFF. As DNA, the CDR3 is TGTGCCACCAGCAGAGATTCGGGGAGCGGATTTAACACTGAAGCTTTCTTT.

The CDR3 region has the DNA TGTGCCAGCAGCTTATCCCTAGCGGGGGGTTTAGAGACCCAGTACTTC. The encoded protein is CASSLSLAGGLETQYF. The chain links TRBV7-2 to TRBJ2-5, with TRBD2 matching 11 bases. The CDR3 covers 16 residues. V lost 2 bases and J lost 4; bases outside the gene matches: 6. Germline CDR1 SGHTA, CDR2 FQGNSA.

The chain has TRBV6-2 or TRBV6-3 and TRBJ2-5; no clear D. Germline CDR1 reads MNHEY; CDR2 reads SVGEGT. This CDR3 region has 16 residues. Trimming pared 0 bases from V and 4 bases from J, leaving 15 bases between. In DNA form, the CDR3 reads TGTGCCAGCAGTTACTCTCAGGCGAGGTGGGGAGAGACCCAGTACTTC. Translating gives CASSYSQARWGETQYF.

This chain connects TRBV30 to TRBJ2-7, with D possibly TRBD2 on 6 matching bases. The CDR3 totals 11 residues. CDR1 GTSNPN and CDR2 SVGIG come from the germline V gene (reference sequence). The DNA of the CDR3 is TGTTCTGCCGGGAGTACCTACGAGCAGTACTTC. Translating gives CSAGSTYEQYF.

This sequence joins TRBV2 and TRBJ1-2; no firm D call. Deletions cut 6 bases from V and 4 bases from J, with 9 bases between. This CDR3 comprises 12 residues. The V gene's germline CDR1 is SNHLY and CDR2 FYNNEI. The CDR3 coding sequence is TGTGCCAGCAGCGAGCTAACCTATGGCTACACCTTC. Translated: CASSELTYGYTF.

The rearrangement uses TRBV2 and TRBJ2-7, with a weak D call TRBD1 (6 bases). The CDR3 extends over 13 amino acids. V shed 8 bases and J shed 4 bases, with 15 bases lying between them. Germline assignment: CDR1 SNHLY and CDR2 FYNNEI. CDR3 protein: CASQGQINYEQYF. The CDR3 DNA sequence: TGTGCCAGCCAAGGACAGATTAATTACGAGCAGTACTTC. The full variable domain, rest sourced from reference TRBV2 and TRBJ2-7, is EPEVTQTPSHQVTQMGQEVILRCVPISNHLYFYWYRQILGQKVEFLVSFYNNEISEKSEIFDDQFSVERPDGSNFTLKIRSTKLEDSAMYFCASQGQINYEQYFGPGTRLTVT.

V gene TRBV7-2 combines with J gene TRBJ2-3; tentative D call: TRBD1 (6 bases). Trimming took 5 bases from V and 2 from J, leaving 23 bases between them. The CDR3 loop spans 18 amino acids. CDR1 and CDR2 (germline): SGHTA, FQGNSA. The CDR3 sequence: CASSPWGRLQGFTDTQYF. The DNA for the CDR3 is TGTGCCAGCAGCCCCTGGGGGCGGCTTCAGGGCTTCACAGATACGCAGTATTTT.

In the case of this clone: A read error may account for a junction end that differs from germline. Other DNA sequences in the sample encode the same CDR3. The V gene is TRBV9, the J gene TRBJ2-2, with 12 bases fitting TRBD2. The germline V gene encodes CDR1 SGDLS and CDR2 YYNGEE. This CDR3 is 17 amino acids long. As DNA, the CDR3 is TGTGCCAGCAGCGTCGGACTAGCGGGGTTCAACACTGGGGAGCTGTTTTTT. Translation: CASSVGLAGFNTGELFF.

This sequence joins TRBV3-1 (or the pseudogene TRBV3-2) and TRBJ2-7; either TRBD1 or TRBD2 may fit D (5 bases each). Germline values: CDR1 LGHDT, CDR2 YNNKEL (reference sequence). Trimming left V 4 bases short and J 12 bases short, with 22 bases between. CDR3 length equals 14 residues. The CDR3 protein is CASSRGTYPTAAYF. In DNA form, the CDR3 reads TGTGCCAGCAGCCGAGGGACCTATCCTACGGCAGCGTACTTC.

This clone appeared a few times. The chain employs TRBV2 and TRBJ1-1; a possible D gene is TRBD1 (6 bases). The V gene's germline CDR1 is SNHLY and CDR2 FYNNEI. V lost 4 bases to trimming and J lost 3 bases, with 9 bases between them. The CDR3 has 13 amino acids. The CDR3 sequence is CASSAGGYTEAFF. CDR3 coding DNA: TGTGCCAGCAGTGCGGGGGGCTACACTGAAGCTTTCTTT. The variable domain in full, with the rest retrieved from reference TRBV2 and TRBJ1-1, is EPEVTQTPSHQVTQMGQEVILRCVPISNHLYFYWYRQILGQKVEFLVSFYNNEISEKSEIFDDQFSVERPDGSNFTLKIRSTKLEDSAMYFCASSAGGYTEAFFGQGTRLTVV.

The chain employs TRBV5-5 and TRBJ1-3; D perhaps matches TRBD1 (5 bases). The CDR3 runs 16 residues. V was trimmed by 2 bases and J by 0 bases, leaving 12 bases between them. Germline V lookup: CDR1 SGHKS, CDR2 YYEKEE (reference sequence). The chain's CDR3 is CASSFAAGRSGNTIYF. The CDR3 DNA reads TGTGCCAGCAGCTTTGCCGCGGGACGCTCTGGAAACACCATATATTTT.

This clone was found a few times. The chain employs TRBV7-2 and TRBJ2-1; TRBD2 might be the D (5 bases). Trimming cost V 5 bases and J 7 bases, with 12 bases left between them. Germline V gene data show CDR1 as SGHTA and CDR2 as FQGNSA. This CDR3 is 13 amino acids long. The CDR3 protein is CASSGIRRNEQFF. In DNA, the CDR3 is TGTGCCAGCAGCGGCATCAGGAGGAATGAGCAGTTCTTC.

The J gene is TRBJ1-5, the V gene TRBV6-2 or TRBV6-3; TRBD1 matches 7 bases. The germline V gene encodes CDR1 MNHEY and CDR2 SVGEGT. The CDR3 is made up of 16 amino acids. Trimming removed 0 bases from V and 2 bases from J; junction bases left unmatched: 4. CDR3 bases: TGTGCCAGCAGTTACTCCCTCGGACAGGGCAATCAGCCCCAGCATTTT. As protein: CASSYSLGQGNQPQHF.

In DNA, the CDR3 is TGTGCCAGCAGCGGAAGGGACTCCTTGAACACTGAAGCTTTCTTT. This translates into CASSGRDSLNTEAFF. The chain couples TRBV9 to TRBJ1-1, with D perhaps matching TRBD1 (5 bases). Trimming cost V 3 bases and J 0 bases, with 12 bases left between them. The CDR3 contains 15 residues. CDR1 SGDLS and CDR2 YYNGEE come from the germline V gene. The variable domain in full, completed from reference TRBV9 and TRBJ1-1, reads DSGVTQTPKHLITATGQRVTLRCSPRSGDLSVYWYQQSLDQGLQFLIQYYNGEERAKGNILERFSAQQFPDLHSELNLSSLELGDSALYFCASSGRDSLNTEAFFGQGTRLTVV.

The CDR3 nucleotides read TGTGCCAGCAGTTCTGGACAGCGAAGAACTGAAGCTTTCTTT. Amino acids: CASSSGQRRTEAFF. The chain employs TRBV27 and TRBJ1-1; D is perhaps TRBD1 (6 bases). The CDR3 consists of 14 residues. The germline gives CDR1 MNHEY, CDR2 SMNVEV (reference sequence). Trimming removed 4 bases at V and 5 bases at J, with 14 bases between.

The chain has TRBV6-5 and TRBJ1-3; D ambiguous. The CDR3 extends over 14 amino acids. Germline V lookup: CDR1 MNHEY, CDR2 SVGAGI. V lost 0 bases to trimming and J lost 9 bases, with 12 bases between them. Here the CDR3 DNA reads TGTGCCAGCAGTTACTCGACGTTATTAGGCACCATATATTTT. Its translation is CASSYSTLLGTIYF.

The V and J genes are TRBV4-3 and TRBJ2-7; 8 positions agree with TRBD2. This CDR3 has 15 residues. Looked up from germline, CDR1 is LGHNA and CDR2 is YSLEER. The ends lost 0 bases at V and 3 bases at J; junction bases unmatched: 4. The CDR3 sequence: CASSQEAGGGYEQYF. In DNA, the CDR3 is TGCGCCAGCAGCCAAGAGGCGGGAGGAGGCTACGAGCAGTACTTC.

The table lists this clone with a few counts. The rearrangement joins TRBV30 to TRBJ1-6; D remains unclear. Germline CDR1 and CDR2: GTSNPN and SVGIG (reference sequence). Deletions cut 1 base from V and 6 bases from J, with 7 bases between. The CDR3 consists of 13 residues. The CDR3 here is CAWSGQPNSPLHF. DNA for the CDR3: TGTGCCTGGAGTGGTCAGCCTAATTCACCCCTCCACTTT.

This chain links TRBV6-1 with TRBJ1-5; D is unresolved. V was shortened by 2 bases and J by 5 bases, with 16 bases between the two germline ends. CDR1 is MNHNS, CDR2 SASEGT, per germline. This CDR3 has 16 amino acids. In DNA, the CDR3 is TGTGCCAGCAGTGAATTATATTCCCCATTCTATCAGCCCCAGCATTTT. Protein product: CASSELYSPFYQPQHF.

The chain links TRBV6-5 to TRBJ2-1; TRBD2 might be the D (6 bases). The CDR3 is 13 residues long. V was cut by 6 bases and J by 6 bases, with 12 bases left in between. The germline CDR1 and CDR2 sequences are MNHEY and SVGAGI. Here the CDR3 reads CASSVLAANEQFF. The CDR3 nucleotides are TGTGCCAGCAGCGTCTTAGCGGCCAATGAGCAGTTCTTC.

This chain joins TRBV5-1 and TRBJ2-1; weak D call: TRBD2 (5 bases). CDR3 length equals 16 residues. The germline V gene has CDR1 SGHRS and CDR2 YFSETQ. Trimming left V 3 bases short and J 3 bases short, with 16 bases between. CDR3 loop: CASSSLARRNYNEQFF. CDR3 coding DNA: TGCGCCAGCAGCTCCCTAGCCAGACGGAACTACAATGAGCAGTTCTTC.

The CDR3 loop reads CASSFRLAGDTDTQYF. CDR3 coding DNA: TGTGCCAGCAGCTTCCGACTAGCGGGGGACACAGATACGCAGTATTTT. The V and J genes are TRBV5-4 and TRBJ2-3, with 12 bases that match TRBD2. The CDR3 is made up of 16 amino acids. The V gene's germline CDR1 is SGHNT and CDR2 YYREEE (reference sequence). After removal of 2 bases from V and 2 bases from J, the junction contained 3 bases not matched to a gene.

This clone has only one observation. This chain connects TRBV29-1 to TRBJ2-3; 11 bases are a match to TRBD2. The CDR3 runs to 14 residues. Germline V CDR1 and CDR2: SQVTM, ANQGSEA. Unmatched junction bases numbered 7, after V lost 4 bases and J lost 7 bases. In DNA form, the CDR3 reads TGCAGCGTTGCCACTAGCGGGAGTATAAATACGCAGTATTTT. This sequence encodes CSVATSGSINTQYF.

The chain uses TRBV28 and TRBJ2-1; no clear D gene. V lost 5 bases and J lost 10, with 9 bases in between. Germline V lookup: CDR1 MDHEN, CDR2 SYDVKM. This CDR3 has 11 amino acids. CDR3: CASSRPAEQFF. The CDR3 DNA sequence: TGTGCCAGCAGTCGGCCCGCCGAGCAGTTCTTC. Drawing the rest from reference TRBV28 and TRBJ2-1, the complete variable domain is DVKVTQSSRYLVKRTGEKVFLECVQDMDHENMFWYRQDPGLGLRLIYFSYDVKMKEKGDIPEGYSVSREKKERFSLILESASTNQTSMYLCASSRPAEQFFGPGTRLTVL.

The V gene is TRBV21-1, the J gene TRBJ1-2; TRBD1 reflects the table's D call only, with no check against the DNA. TRBV21-1 counts as a pseudogene. The CDR3 loop spans 19 amino acids. This chain's CDR3 is CASSKVRARRVGNNYGYTF. The CDR3 bases are TGTGCCAGCAGCAAAGTCAGGGCCAGACGAGTGGGGAATAACTATGGCTACACCTTC.

V and J are TRBV5-5 and TRBJ2-1; perhaps TRBD2 as D (5 bases). CDR3 length: 15 residues. Trimming removed 0 bases from V and 10 bases from J, with 17 bases in between. Germline loops: CDR1 SGHKS, CDR2 YYEKEE (reference sequence). CDR3 residues: CASSLVGRSGGEQFF. CDR3 nucleotide sequence: TGTGCCAGCAGCTTGGTTGGACGAAGCGGAGGCGAGCAGTTCTTC.

The rearrangement uses TRBV5-1 and TRBJ2-5; D may be TRBD2 (6 bases). The CDR3 covers 14 residues. The germline V gene encodes CDR1 SGHRS and CDR2 YFSETQ. Trimming removed 0 bases at V and 5 bases at J, with 11 bases between. The DNA for the CDR3 is TGCGCCAGCAGCTTGGGCATGGCGGGGGAGACCCAGTACTTC. It yields the protein CASSLGMAGETQYF. Looking up the rest from reference TRBV5-1 and TRBJ2-5 gives the full variable domain: KAGVTQTPRYLIKTRGQQVTLSCSPISGHRSVSWYQQTPGQGLQFLFEYFSETQRNKGNFPGRFSGRQFSNSRSEMNVSTLELGDSALYLCASSLGMAGETQYFGPGTRLLVL.